This TCR beta chain emerged from a study of cytomegalovirus exposure and HLA in healthy donors. General study points: It was reported that TCR beta sequences correctly inferred the HLA-A and HLA-B alleles for most subjects.

The CDR3 consists of 17 residues. This clone was seen only once. Its specificity is not known. The PCR was carried out with 60 Vbeta primers and 13 Jbeta primers. The data were produced by immunoSEQ multiplex PCR, yet TCRdb's version contains in-frame clones alone and is incomplete. The sample shows about 140,000 clones, approximately 73% of them seen only once. The J gene is TRBJ1-5, the V gene TRBV21-1; TRBD1 is taken as the D call from the table, unchecked against the DNA. TRBV21-1 has pseudogene status. This TCR was recovered from a middle-aged woman in good health and CMV-seronegative. Sequencing was done on a sample of PBMCs. CDR3 sequence reads: CASSREPDRLSNQPQHF. The CDR3 region has the DNA TGTGCCAGCAGCCGGGAACCGGACAGGCTTAGCAATCAGCCCCAGCATTTT.